This TCR beta chain appears in the sequencing data of a study of T cells in Graves' hyperthyroidism and ophthalmopathy. Overall study context: It was at initial diagnosis, before any treatment, that peripheral blood was collected.

Researchers amplified the TCR beta CDR3 regions from RNA transcripts. Carried out on the TCR CDR3, a first-round RT-PCR used the HTBI primer set. MiXCR was run by TCRdb on the multiplex PCR reads, yielding one entry per CDR3 protein. The table shows about 250,000 distinct CDR3 sequences, with 24% occurring only once. The germline CDR1 and CDR2 sequences are MDHEN and SYDVKM. The ends were cut back, 5 bases at V and 0 bases at J, with 13 bases in the middle. The CDR3 runs 15 residues. This clonotype was counted many times. Source material: blood. The TCR was taken from a woman in her forties with Graves' ophthalmopathy. J is TRBJ1-1 and V is TRBV28; the D is unclear. For the CDR3, the DNA is TGTGCCAGCAGTCTCCGCGGCGAGGTGAACACTGAAGCTTTCTTT. This encodes CASSLRGEVNTEAFF. The full variable domain, with the rest looked up from reference TRBV28 and TRBJ1-1, is DVKVTQSSRYLVKRTGEKVFLECVQDMDHENMFWYRQDPGLGLRLIYFSYDVKMKEKGDIPEGYSVSREKKERFSLILESASTNQTSMYLCASSLRGEVNTEAFFGQGTRLTVV.